The next 25 T cell receptor beta chains were all read from a single sample in a study of OX40 agonist ivuxolimab in advanced cancers. Libraries were prepared by immunoSEQ multiplex PCR; TCRdb keeps only in-frame clonotypes and omits some of them. In the table there are some 70,000 clones, 80% of which are singletons. The sequencing here drew on CD4+ or CD8+ T cells sorted from blood, taken in a trial of the OX40 agonist ivuxolimab. The receptors shown here come from an adult with an advanced solid tumor such as melanoma, head and neck, liver or kidney cancer.

The chain combines TRBV2 with TRBJ1-3; TRBD1 agrees at 8 bases. Germline loops: CDR1 SNHLY, CDR2 FYNNEI. CDR3 length: 16 residues. V lost 1 base, J lost 3 bases, and 5 bases stayed unmatched. Here the CDR3 reads CASSEGRGRDGNTIYF. In nucleotides, the CDR3 is TGTGCCAGCAGTGAAGGCAGGGGGCGCGATGGAAACACCATATATTTT.

This clone was detected a few times. The chain is built from TRBV6-6 and TRBJ2-7; 11 bases fit TRBD2. Germline CDR1 MNHNY, CDR2 SVGAGI (reference sequence). The CDR3 has 14 residues. Trimming took 4 bases from V and 4 from J; bases not matched to a gene: 3. The CDR3 nucleotides read TGTGCCAGCAGTTCCTGGACTAGCGGGTACGAGCAGTACGTC. Its protein product is CASSSWTSGYEQYV.

In nucleotides, the CDR3 is TGTGCCAGCAGCTTATTTGGGGGGAGGGGCCAGTACTTC. Translated, it gives CASSLFGGRGQYF. The chain has TRBV11-2 and TRBJ2-5; the match to TRBD2 covers 7 bases. The junction had 7 bases not matched to a gene; V was cut back by 2 bases and J by 10 bases. Germline loops: CDR1 SGHAT, CDR2 FQNNGV. This CDR3 comprises 13 residues.

The rearrangement links TRBV30 to TRBJ2-5; 12 bases align to TRBD1. V was clipped by 4 bases and J by 5 bases; unmatched bases: 8. The CDR3 totals 15 residues. Germline V gene lookup returns CDR1 GTSNPN and CDR2 SVGIG (reference sequence). The CDR3 DNA reads as TGTGCCTGGAAACCTTTCGGGACAGGGGGCGAGACCCAGTACTTC. This sequence encodes CAWKPFGTGGETQYF.

V usage is TRBV4-2 and J usage is TRBJ1-1, with a possible D match to TRBD1 (5 bases). The CDR3 length is 13 residues. V was clipped by 1 base and J by 5 bases, with 8 bases between them. The germline V gene has CDR1 LGHNA and CDR2 YNFKEQ. The CDR3 reads CASSQAQGTEAFF. The CDR3, as DNA: TGTGCCAGCAGCCAAGCTCAGGGTACTGAAGCTTTCTTT.

The rearrangement links TRBV6-1 to TRBJ1-1; possible D gene TRBD1, 5 bases. CDR1 is MNHNS, CDR2 SASEGT, per germline. The CDR3 extends over 14 amino acids. The ends were cut back, 4 bases at V and 1 base at J, with 10 bases in the middle. For the CDR3, the DNA is TGTGCCAGCAGTGTGGCAGGGCGGAACACTGAAGCTTTCTTT. It yields the protein CASSVAGRNTEAFF.

As concerns this clone: Other DNA sequences within the sample encode an identical CDR3. V is TRBV5-1 and J is TRBJ2-7, with 9 bases lining up with TRBD2. In germline, CDR1 is SGHRS, CDR2 YFSETQ. V shed 0 bases, J shed 2 bases, and the junction held 3 bases outside the gene matches. This CDR3 region has 15 residues. Here the CDR3 DNA reads TGCGCCAGCAGCTTGGGACTAGCGGCAACCTACGAGCAGTACTTC. This sequence encodes CASSLGLAATYEQYF.

J is TRBJ2-1 and V is TRBV5-1; D call uncertain. V lost 0 bases to trimming and J lost 8 bases, with 6 bases between them. Germline lookup yields CDR1 SGHRS and CDR2 YFSETQ. The CDR3 spans 12 residues. CDR3 protein: CASSLARDEQFF. As DNA, the CDR3 is TGCGCCAGCAGCTTGGCTCGGGATGAGCAGTTCTTC.

The genes are TRBV5-6 and TRBJ2-1; TRBD1 might be the D (6 bases). V was cut by 4 bases and J by 6 bases, with 14 bases left in between. Germline CDR1 and CDR2: SGHDT and YYEEEE. The CDR3 spans 14 residues. CDR3 region: CASSRDRRGNEQFF. The CDR3 bases are TGTGCCAGCAGCCGTGACCGCAGGGGCAATGAGCAGTTCTTC.

This sequence joins TRBV19 and TRBJ1-1; D not certain. Trimming took 5 bases from V and 0 from J, leaving 4 bases between them. The CDR3 totals 12 residues. The germline gives CDR1 LNHDA, CDR2 SQIVND (reference sequence). This CDR3 reads CASSEMNTEAFF. The CDR3 coding sequence is TGTGCCAGTAGTGAAATGAACACTGAAGCTTTCTTT.

The chain is built from TRBV18 and TRBJ1-1; 8 nucleotides align to TRBD1. V was clipped by 5 bases and J by 1 base; unmatched bases: 3. Germline CDR1 reads KGHSH; CDR2 reads LQKENI. The CDR3 runs 14 residues. This CDR3 is CASSMTGENTEAFF. CDR3 coding DNA: TGTGCCAGCTCAATGACAGGGGAGAACACTGAAGCTTTCTTT.

This chain connects TRBV19 to TRBJ2-5, with TRBD2 matching over 13 bases. This CDR3 is 15 amino acids long. V was pared by 2 bases and J by 5 bases, with 2 bases of the junction left unmatched. Germline-derived CDR1 and CDR2 are LNHDA and SQIVND (reference sequence). CDR3 loop: CASSIMTSGRETQYF. CDR3 DNA: TGTGCCAGTAGTATAATGACTAGCGGGAGGGAGACCCAGTACTTC. Full variable domain (rest looked up from reference TRBV19 and TRBJ2-5): DGGITQSPKYLFRKEGQNVTLSCEQNLNHDAMYWYRQDPGQGLRLIYYSQIVNDFQKGDIAEGYSVSREKKESFPLTVTSAQKNPTAFYLCASSIMTSGRETQYFGPGTRLLVL.

The rearrangement uses TRBV14 and TRBJ2-1; 10 nucleotides align to TRBD2. The germline CDR1 and CDR2 sequences are SGHDN and FVKESK. The CDR3 extends over 16 amino acids. The ends lost 7 bases at V and 6 bases at J; junction bases unmatched: 12. CDR3 residues: CASTLLGTSVLNEQFF. The CDR3 nucleotides are TGTGCCAGCACGCTTCTTGGGACTAGCGTACTCAATGAGCAGTTCTTC.

The chain carries TRBV30 and TRBJ1-2; weak D call: TRBD1 (6 bases). The germline gives CDR1 GTSNPN, CDR2 SVGIG (reference sequence). Trimming removed 5 bases from V and 0 bases from J, with 10 bases in between. The CDR3 has 13 amino acids. Written as DNA, the CDR3 is TGTGCCTGGGGACGGACAGCTAACTATGGCTACACCTTC. Protein product: CAWGRTANYGYTF.

The chain uses TRBV5-1 and TRBJ1-1; D may be TRBD1 (5 bases). The CDR3 consists of 15 residues. Deletions cut 0 bases from V and 1 base from J, with 10 bases between. Germline V gives CDR1 SGHRS, CDR2 YFSETQ. The CDR3 DNA reads as TGCGCCAGCAGCTTGGACGTAACAGGGAACACTGAAGCTTTCTTT. Amino acids: CASSLDVTGNTEAFF. Full variable domain (outside the CDR3, taken from reference TRBV5-1 and TRBJ1-1): KAGVTQTPRYLIKTRGQQVTLSCSPISGHRSVSWYQQTPGQGLQFLFEYFSETQRNKGNFPGRFSGRQFSNSRSEMNVSTLELGDSALYLCASSLDVTGNTEAFFGQGTRLTVV.

This CDR3 reads CASLGETEAFF. CDR3 DNA: TGTGCCAGCCTGGGGGAAACTGAAGCTTTCTTT. This sequence joins TRBV6-6 and TRBJ1-1; D is possibly TRBD1 (5 bases). Germline CDR1 and CDR2: MNHNY and SVGAGI (reference sequence). Deletions cut 8 bases from V and 5 bases from J, with 9 bases between. This CDR3 has 11 residues.

Sample share makes this clone medium-sized. The V gene is TRBV19, the J gene TRBJ1-1; D is perhaps TRBD1 (5 bases). Germline loops: CDR1 LNHDA, CDR2 SQIVND (reference sequence). Trimming shortened V by 5 bases and J by 0 bases, and 7 bases separated the two germline ends. This CDR3 is 13 amino acids long. This chain's CDR3 is CASSRQLNTEAFF. The CDR3 coding sequence is TGTGCCAGTAGTCGACAGTTGAACACTGAAGCTTTCTTT.

This rearrangement joins TRBV27 to TRBJ2-6; perhaps D is TRBD1 or TRBD2 (5 bases each). This CDR3 has 15 residues. Trimming shortened V by 7 bases and J by 2 bases, and 12 bases separated the two germline ends. Germline values: CDR1 MNHEY, CDR2 SMNVEV (reference sequence). CDR3 sequence: CASTARGAGANVLTF. For the CDR3, the DNA is TGTGCCAGCACCGCCCGGGGCGCTGGGGCCAACGTCCTGACTTTC.

The chain links TRBV11-2 to TRBJ1-4; the D is unclear. There are 12 residues in the CDR3. CDR1 and CDR2 (germline): SGHAT, FQNNGV. V gave up 5 bases and J gave up 5 bases, with 6 bases separating them. The DNA for the CDR3 is TGTGCCAGCAGCCCGAAAAATGAAAAACTGTTTTTT. It yields the protein CASSPKNEKLFF.

The gene calls are TRBV4-2 and TRBJ1-4; D is unresolved. V was cut by 1 base and J by 3 bases, with 9 bases left in between. This CDR3 comprises 15 residues. CDR1 and CDR2 from the germline V gene are LGHNA and YNFKEQ. Here the CDR3 reads CASSQARAANEKLFF. In DNA form, the CDR3 reads TGTGCCAGCAGCCAAGCAAGGGCGGCTAATGAAAAACTGTTTTTT.

The chain combines TRBV9 with TRBJ2-5; D not resolved. V was trimmed by 1 base and J by 0 bases, leaving 4 bases between them. The CDR3 is made up of 13 amino acids. The germline V gene encodes CDR1 SGDLS and CDR2 YYNGEE. The CDR3 coding sequence is TGTGCCAGCAGCGTACGGAACCAAGAGACCCAGTACTTC. Translated, it gives CASSVRNQETQYF.

This clone was recorded a few times. The chain is built from TRBV30 and TRBJ2-7, with a tentative D call TRBD1 (6 bases). Germline loops: CDR1 GTSNPN, CDR2 SVGIG (reference sequence). The CDR3 is made up of 15 amino acids. Trimming removed 4 bases at V and 5 bases at J, with 21 bases between. CDR3 amino acids: CAWNPRGSGRDEQYF. The CDR3 DNA sequence: TGTGCCTGGAACCCAAGGGGGAGCGGACGCGACGAGCAGTACTTC.

The chain links TRBV5-1 to TRBJ1-1; unclear D gene. The germline V gene encodes CDR1 SGHRS and CDR2 YFSETQ. Trimming pared 4 bases from V and 3 bases from J, leaving 19 bases between. The CDR3 has 16 residues. CDR3 DNA sequence: TGCGCCAGCAGCCTGTGGTTCCGAGGGAGGGACACTGAAGCTTTCTTT. Amino acid sequence: CASSLWFRGRDTEAFF. Drawing the rest from reference TRBV5-1 and TRBJ1-1, the complete variable domain is KAGVTQTPRYLIKTRGQQVTLSCSPISGHRSVSWYQQTPGQGLQFLFEYFSETQRNKGNFPGRFSGRQFSNSRSEMNVSTLELGDSALYLCASSLWFRGRDTEAFFGQGTRLTVV.

V and J are TRBV7-8 and TRBJ2-3, with 11 bases that match TRBD2. With V trimmed by 2 bases and J by 2 bases, 12 bases remained unmatched. The CDR3 runs 19 residues. Germline V gene lookup returns CDR1 SGHVS and CDR2 FQNEAQ. CDR3 sequence: CASSLTTSGDSGFTDTQYF. The CDR3, as DNA: TGTGCCAGCAGCTTAACGACTAGCGGGGATTCAGGTTTCACAGATACGCAGTATTTT.

Sample share makes this clone medium-sized. The chain combines TRBV27 with TRBJ2-1; no clear D gene. CDR3 length: 15 amino acids. Germline assignment: CDR1 MNHEY and CDR2 SMNVEV (reference sequence). With 3 bases removed from V and 5 bases from J, the gap between germline ends came to 14 bases. The CDR3 protein is CASSFTGSSHNEQFF. The CDR3 DNA is TGTGCCAGCAGTTTCACTGGATCCTCTCACAATGAGCAGTTCTTC.